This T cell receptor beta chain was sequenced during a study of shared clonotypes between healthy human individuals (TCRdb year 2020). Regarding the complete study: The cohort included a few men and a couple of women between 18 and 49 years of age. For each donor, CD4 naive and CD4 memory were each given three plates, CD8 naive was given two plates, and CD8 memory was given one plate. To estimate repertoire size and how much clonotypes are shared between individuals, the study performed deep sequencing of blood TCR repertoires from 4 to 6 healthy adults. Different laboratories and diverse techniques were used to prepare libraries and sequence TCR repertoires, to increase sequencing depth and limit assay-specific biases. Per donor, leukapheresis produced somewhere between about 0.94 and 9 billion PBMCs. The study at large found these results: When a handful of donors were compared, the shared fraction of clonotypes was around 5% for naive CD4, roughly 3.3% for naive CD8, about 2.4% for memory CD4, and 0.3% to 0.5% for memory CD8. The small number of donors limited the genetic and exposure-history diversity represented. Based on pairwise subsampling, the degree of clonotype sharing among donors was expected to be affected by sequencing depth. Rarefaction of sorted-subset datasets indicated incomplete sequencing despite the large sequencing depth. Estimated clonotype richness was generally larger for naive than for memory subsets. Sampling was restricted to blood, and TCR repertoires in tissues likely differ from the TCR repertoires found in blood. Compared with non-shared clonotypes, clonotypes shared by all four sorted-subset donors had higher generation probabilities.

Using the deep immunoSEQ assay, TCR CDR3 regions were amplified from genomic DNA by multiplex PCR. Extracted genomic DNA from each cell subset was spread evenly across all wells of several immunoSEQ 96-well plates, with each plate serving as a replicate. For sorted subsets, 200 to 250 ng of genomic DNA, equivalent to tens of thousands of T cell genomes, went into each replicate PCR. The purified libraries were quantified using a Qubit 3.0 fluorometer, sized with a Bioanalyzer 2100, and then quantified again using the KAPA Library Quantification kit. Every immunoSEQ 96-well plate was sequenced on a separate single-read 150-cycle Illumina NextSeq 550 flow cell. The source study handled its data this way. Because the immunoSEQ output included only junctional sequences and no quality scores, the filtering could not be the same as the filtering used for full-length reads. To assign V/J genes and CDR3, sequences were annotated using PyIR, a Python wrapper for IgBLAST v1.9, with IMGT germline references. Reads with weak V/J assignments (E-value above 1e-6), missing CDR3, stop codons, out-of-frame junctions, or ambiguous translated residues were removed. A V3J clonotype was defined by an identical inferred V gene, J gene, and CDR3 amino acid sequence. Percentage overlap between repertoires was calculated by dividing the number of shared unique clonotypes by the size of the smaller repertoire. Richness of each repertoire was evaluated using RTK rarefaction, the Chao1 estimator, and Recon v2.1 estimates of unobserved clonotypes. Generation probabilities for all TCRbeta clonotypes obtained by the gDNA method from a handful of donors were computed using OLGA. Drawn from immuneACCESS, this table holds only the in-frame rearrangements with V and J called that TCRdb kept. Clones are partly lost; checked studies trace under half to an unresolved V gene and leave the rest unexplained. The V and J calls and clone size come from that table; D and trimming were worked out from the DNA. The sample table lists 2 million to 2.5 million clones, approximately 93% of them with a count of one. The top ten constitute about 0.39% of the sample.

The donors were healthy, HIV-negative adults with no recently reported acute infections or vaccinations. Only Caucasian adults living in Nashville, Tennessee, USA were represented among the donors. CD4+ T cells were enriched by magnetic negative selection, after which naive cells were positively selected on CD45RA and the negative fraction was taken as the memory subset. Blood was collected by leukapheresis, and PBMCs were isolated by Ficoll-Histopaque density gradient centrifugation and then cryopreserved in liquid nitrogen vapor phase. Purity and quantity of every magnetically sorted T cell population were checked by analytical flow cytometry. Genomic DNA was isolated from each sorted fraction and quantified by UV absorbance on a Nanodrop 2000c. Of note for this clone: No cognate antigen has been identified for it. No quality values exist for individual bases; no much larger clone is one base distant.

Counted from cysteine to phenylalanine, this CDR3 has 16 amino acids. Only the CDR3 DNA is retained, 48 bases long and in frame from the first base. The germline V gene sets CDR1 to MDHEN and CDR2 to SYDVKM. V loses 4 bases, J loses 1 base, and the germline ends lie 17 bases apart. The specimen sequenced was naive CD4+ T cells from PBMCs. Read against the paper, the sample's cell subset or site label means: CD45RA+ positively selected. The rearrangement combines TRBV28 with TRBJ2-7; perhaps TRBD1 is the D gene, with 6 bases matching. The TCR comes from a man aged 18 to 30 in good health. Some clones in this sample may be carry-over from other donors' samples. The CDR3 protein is CASSSLSGTRSYEQYF. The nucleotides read TGTGCCAGCAGTTCACTTTCCGGGACAAGGTCCTACGAGCAGTACTTC.